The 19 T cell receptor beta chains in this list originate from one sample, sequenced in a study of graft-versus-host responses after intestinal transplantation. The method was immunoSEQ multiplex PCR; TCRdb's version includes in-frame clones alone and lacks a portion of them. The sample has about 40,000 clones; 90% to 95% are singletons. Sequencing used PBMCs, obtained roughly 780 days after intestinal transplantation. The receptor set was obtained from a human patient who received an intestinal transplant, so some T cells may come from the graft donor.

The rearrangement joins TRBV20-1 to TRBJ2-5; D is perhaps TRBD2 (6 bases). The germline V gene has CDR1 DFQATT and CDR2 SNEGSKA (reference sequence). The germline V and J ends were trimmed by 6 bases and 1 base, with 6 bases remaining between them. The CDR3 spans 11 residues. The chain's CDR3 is CSARGQETQYF. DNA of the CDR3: TGCAGTGCGCGGGGCCAAGAGACCCAGTACTTC.

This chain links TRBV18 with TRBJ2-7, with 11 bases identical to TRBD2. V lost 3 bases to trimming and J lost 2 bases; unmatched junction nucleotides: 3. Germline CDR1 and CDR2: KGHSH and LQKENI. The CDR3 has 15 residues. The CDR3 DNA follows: TGTGCCAGCTCACCCCGACTAGCGGGGACCTACGAGCAGTACTTC. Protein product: CASSPRLAGTYEQYF.

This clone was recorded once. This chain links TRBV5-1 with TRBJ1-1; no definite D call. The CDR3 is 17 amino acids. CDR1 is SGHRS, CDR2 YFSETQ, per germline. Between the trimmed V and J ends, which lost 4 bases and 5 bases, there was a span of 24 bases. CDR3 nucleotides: TGCGCCAGCAGCCTCCATCCCGAACGGGCCAAAGGGACTGAAGCTTTCTTT. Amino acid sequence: CASSLHPERAKGTEAFF.

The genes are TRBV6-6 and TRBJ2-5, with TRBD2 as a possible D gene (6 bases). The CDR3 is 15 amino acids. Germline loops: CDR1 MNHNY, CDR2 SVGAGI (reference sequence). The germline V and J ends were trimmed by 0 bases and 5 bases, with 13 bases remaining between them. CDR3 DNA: TGTGCCAGCAGTTACTCCATCGGACTAATGGAGACCCAGTACTTC. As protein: CASSYSIGLMETQYF.

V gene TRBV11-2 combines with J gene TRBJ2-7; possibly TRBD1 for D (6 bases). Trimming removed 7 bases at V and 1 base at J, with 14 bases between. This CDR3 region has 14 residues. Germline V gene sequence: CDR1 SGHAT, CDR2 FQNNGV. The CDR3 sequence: CASTPYRESYEQYF. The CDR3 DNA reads TGTGCCAGCACCCCTTACAGGGAATCCTACGAGCAGTACTTC.

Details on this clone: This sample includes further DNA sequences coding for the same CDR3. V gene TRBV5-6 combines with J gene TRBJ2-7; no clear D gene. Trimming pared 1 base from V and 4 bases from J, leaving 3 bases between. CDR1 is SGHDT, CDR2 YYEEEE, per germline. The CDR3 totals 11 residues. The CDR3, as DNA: TGTGCCAGCAGCTTGTTTTACGAGCAGTACTTC. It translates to CASSLFYEQYF.

CDR3 sequence reads: CASMGSAYEQYF. In DNA, the CDR3 is TGTGCCAGCATGGGGAGCGCCTACGAGCAGTACTTC. The V gene is TRBV6-5, the J gene TRBJ2-7; D might be TRBD2 (5 bases). This CDR3 has 12 amino acids. Germline assignment: CDR1 MNHEY and CDR2 SVGAGI. V lost 7 bases and J lost 2, with 9 bases in between.

The CDR3 here is CASSVAVTDTQYF. CDR3 DNA: TGTGCCAGCAGCGTAGCTGTTACAGATACGCAGTATTTT. The chain recombines TRBV9 with TRBJ2-3, with D unresolved. Germline V gene lookup returns CDR1 SGDLS and CDR2 YYNGEE. V was shortened by 0 bases and J by 3 bases, with 5 bases between the two germline ends. The CDR3 runs to 13 residues.

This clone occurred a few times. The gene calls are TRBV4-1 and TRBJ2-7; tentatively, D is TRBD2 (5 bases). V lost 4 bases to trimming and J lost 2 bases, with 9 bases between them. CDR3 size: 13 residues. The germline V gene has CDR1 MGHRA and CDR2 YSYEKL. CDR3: CASSPTNTYEQYF. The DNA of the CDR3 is TGCGCCAGCAGCCCGACTAACACCTACGAGCAGTACTTC.

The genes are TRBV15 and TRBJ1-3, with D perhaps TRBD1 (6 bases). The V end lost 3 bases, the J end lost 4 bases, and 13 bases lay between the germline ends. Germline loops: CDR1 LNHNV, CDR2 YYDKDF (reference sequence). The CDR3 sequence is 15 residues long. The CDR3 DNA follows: TGTGCCACCAGCAGCGACAGGTCCGGCGGAAACACCATATATTTT. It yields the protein CATSSDRSGGNTIYF.

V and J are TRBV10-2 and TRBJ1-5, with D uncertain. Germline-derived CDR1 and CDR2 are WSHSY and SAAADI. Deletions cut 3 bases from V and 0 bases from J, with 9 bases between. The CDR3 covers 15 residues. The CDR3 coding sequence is TGCGCCAGCAGTGAAACTCGGTATAGCAATCAGCCCCAGCATTTT. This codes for CASSETRYSNQPQHF.

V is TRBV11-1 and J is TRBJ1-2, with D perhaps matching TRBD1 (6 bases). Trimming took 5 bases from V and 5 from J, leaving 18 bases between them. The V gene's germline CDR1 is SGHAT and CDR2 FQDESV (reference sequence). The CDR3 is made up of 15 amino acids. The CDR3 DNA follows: TGTGCCAGCAGCCCAGAACAGGGATGGGATTATGGCTACACCTTC. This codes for CASSPEQGWDYGYTF. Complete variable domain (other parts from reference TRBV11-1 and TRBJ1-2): EAEVAQSPRYKITEKSQAVAFWCDPISGHATLYWYRQILGQGPELLVQFQDESVVDDSQLPKDRFSAERLKGVDSTLKIQPAELGDSAMYLCASSPEQGWDYGYTFGSGTRLTVV.

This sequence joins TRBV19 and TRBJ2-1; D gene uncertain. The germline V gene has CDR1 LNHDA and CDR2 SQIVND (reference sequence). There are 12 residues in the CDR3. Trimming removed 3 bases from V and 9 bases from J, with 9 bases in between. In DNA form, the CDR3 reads TGTGCCAGTAGTATCCCCGGGCCTGAGCAGTTCTTC. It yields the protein CASSIPGPEQFF.

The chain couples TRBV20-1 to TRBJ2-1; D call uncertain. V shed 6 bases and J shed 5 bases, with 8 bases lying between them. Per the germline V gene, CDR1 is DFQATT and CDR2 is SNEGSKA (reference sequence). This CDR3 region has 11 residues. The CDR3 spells CSASKDNEQFF. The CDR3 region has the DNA TGCAGTGCGAGTAAAGACAATGAGCAGTTCTTC.

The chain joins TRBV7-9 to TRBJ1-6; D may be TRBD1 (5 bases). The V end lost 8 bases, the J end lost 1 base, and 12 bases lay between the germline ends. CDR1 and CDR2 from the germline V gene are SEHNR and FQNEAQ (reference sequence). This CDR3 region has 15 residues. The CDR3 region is CASGGGSSYNSPLHF. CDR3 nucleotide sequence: TGTGCCAGCGGGGGGGGATCTTCCTATAATTCACCCCTCCACTTT.

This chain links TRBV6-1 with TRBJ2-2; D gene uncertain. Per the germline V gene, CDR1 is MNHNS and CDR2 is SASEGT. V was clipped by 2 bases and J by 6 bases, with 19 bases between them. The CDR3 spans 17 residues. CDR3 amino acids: CASSEFGVTFIPGELFF. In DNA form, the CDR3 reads TGTGCCAGCAGTGAATTTGGGGTGACGTTTATCCCCGGGGAGCTGTTTTTT.

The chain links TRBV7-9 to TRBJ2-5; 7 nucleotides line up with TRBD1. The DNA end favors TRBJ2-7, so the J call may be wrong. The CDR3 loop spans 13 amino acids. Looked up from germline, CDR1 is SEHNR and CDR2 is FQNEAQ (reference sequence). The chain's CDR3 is CASSTTGAGEQYF. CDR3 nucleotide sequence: TGTGCCAGCAGCACCACAGGGGCGGGCGAGCAGTACTTC.

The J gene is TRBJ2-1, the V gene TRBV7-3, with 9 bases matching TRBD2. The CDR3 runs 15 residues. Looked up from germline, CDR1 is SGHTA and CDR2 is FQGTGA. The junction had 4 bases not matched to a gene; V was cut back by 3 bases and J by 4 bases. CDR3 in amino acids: CASSFASGAYNEQFF. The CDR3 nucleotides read TGTGCCAGCAGCTTTGCTAGCGGGGCGTACAATGAGCAGTTCTTC.

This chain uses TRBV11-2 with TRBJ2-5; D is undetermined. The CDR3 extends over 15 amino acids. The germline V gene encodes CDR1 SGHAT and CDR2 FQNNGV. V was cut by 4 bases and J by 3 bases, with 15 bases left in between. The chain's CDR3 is CASSSHSRSEETQYF. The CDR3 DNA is TGTGCCAGCAGCTCCCATAGCAGGTCGGAAGAGACCCAGTACTTC.